The next 3 T cell receptor beta chains were all read from a single sample in a study of blood T cell repertoires in COVID-19 (dated by TCRdb to about 2020). To prepare the library, the immunoSEQ multiplex PCR assay was applied. The clones in this table, taken by TCRdb from immuneACCESS, are in-frame only. Not every clone is retained; where verified, under half of the shortfall comes from an unresolved V gene, and the cause of the rest is unknown. The sample contains approximately 150,000 clones, 60% to 85% of them found a single time. The ten top clones hold roughly 8% of the sample. Sample: peripheral blood. The receptors come from a woman aged 60 to 75 with COVID-19, enrolled during active disease.

V and J are TRBV5-1 and TRBJ2-3, with 7 bases matching TRBD2. J lost 1 base, V lost 3 bases, and 5 bases had no gene match. This CDR3 has 15 amino acids. CDR1 and CDR2 (germline): SGHRS, YFSETQ. As DNA, the CDR3 is TGCGCCAGCAGCTCTGCGGGAGCCCGCACAGATACGCAGTATTTT. This codes for CASSSAGARTDTQYF.

This chain joins TRBV5-1 and TRBJ2-5; 8 positions agree with TRBD2. Per the germline V gene, CDR1 is SGHRS and CDR2 is YFSETQ. After removal of 4 bases from V and 5 bases from J, the junction contained 10 bases not matched to a gene. CDR3 length: 15 amino acids. CDR3 amino acids: CASSRDGGAQETQYF. The CDR3 coding sequence is TGCGCCAGCAGCCGGGACGGGGGGGCCCAGGAGACCCAGTACTTC.

A word on this clone: At one end, the junction sequence differs from germline, possibly due to a read error. The gene calls are TRBV5-6 and TRBJ1-3; 7 nucleotides match TRBD1. Germline loops: CDR1 SGHDT, CDR2 YYEEEE. CDR3 size: 15 residues. The CDR3 sequence: CASTLTGLSGNTIYF. For the CDR3, the DNA is TGTGCCAGCACCTTGACAGGGTTAAGTGGAAACACCATATATTTT.